Included here is one TCR beta chain sequence, with context. The antigen it binds to is not known. It has no much larger one-base neighbor in the sample; base qualities were not kept. The sample belongs to a study of OX40 agonist ivuxolimab in advanced cancers. About the study as a whole: Ivuxolimab was an agonistic, fully human IgG2 monoclonal antibody directed against OX40 (CD134), a costimulatory receptor. Intravenous ivuxolimab was administered to patients every 2 weeks at six dose levels: 0.01, 0.1, 0.3, 1.5, 3 and 10 mg/kg. Of the approximately 54 dose-escalation patients, hepatocellular carcinoma was present in around 20, melanoma in roughly 15, renal cell carcinoma in 9 and head and neck cancer in 9. The dose-escalation cohort was around 83% male with a mean age of about 58 years, ranging from roughly 20 to 80. Prior anti-PD-1, anti-PD-L1 or anti-CTLA-4 therapy was permitted, and checkpoint inhibitors had been received by approximately 39% of dose-escalation patients. Partial responses were achieved by three dose-escalation patients, of whom one had hepatocellular carcinoma and two had cutaneous melanoma. Peripheral TCRbeta sequencing was intended to test whether TCR sequence diversity was altered and clonal T-cell expansion was caused by ivuxolimab. The paper covers the monotherapy dose-escalation part of the phase I ivuxolimab trial, which included N ≈ 57 patients.

Clipping removes 6 bases from V and 7 bases from J, with 6 as the unmatched junction base count. The CDR3, from cysteine to phenylalanine, totals 13 residues. Only CDR3 DNA is held: 39 bases, read in frame from base 1. CDR1 and CDR2 were assigned from the germline V gene (reference sequence) as SEHNR and FQNEAQ. Patients with a history of autoimmune disease or receiving systemic immunosuppression were excluded from the trial. In every dose cohort, peripheral blood was drawn for TCR sequencing at baseline, cycle 4 day 1, and cycle 7 day 1. Samples came from an open-label, multicenter, first-in-human phase I dose-escalation trial of ivuxolimab. Adults with locally advanced or metastatic melanoma, renal cell carcinoma, hepatocellular carcinoma or head and neck squamous cell carcinoma were enrolled in the trial. Before TCR sequencing, CD4+ T cells and CD8+ T cells from peripheral blood were sorted into separate populations.

Genomic DNA was extracted from sorted cells for sequencing of the TCRbeta CDR3 region. The immunoSEQ Assay was used for sequencing of TCRbeta CDR3 regions. TCRdb stores this immuneACCESS table with in-frame sequences only. Part of the clones is absent; in the studies checked, under half of the shortfall reflects unresolved V genes, and no reason is known for the rest. For this sample the table gives approximately 21,000 clones, of which 75% to 85% were detected only once. 20% to 30% of the sample is held by the ten biggest clonotypes. General study outcomes and caveats: In the 0.1-3.0 mg/kg groups, partial responders had among the lowest normalized peripheral clonal expansion, particularly in CD8+ T cells. Clonal expansion of both CD4+ and CD8+ blood T cells was observed from baseline to week 6 at doses 0.1 to 3.0 mg/kg. After ivuxolimab, CD8+ T cells had more expanded clones than CD4+ T cells on average. Low levels of normalized T-cell clonal expansion were also shown by some nonresponding patients. The antigen specificity of the clonally expanded peripheral T cells was not determined.

The sequence is built from TRBV7-9 and TRBJ1-1; a stretch of 9 junction bases matches TRBD1. Sequences were derived from CD4+ or CD8+ T cells sorted from blood, sampled in a trial of the OX40 agonist ivuxolimab. This sequence originates from an adult with an advanced solid tumor such as melanoma, head and neck, liver or kidney cancer. The DNA reads as follows: TGTGCCAGCAGTTCACAGGGGGCTGGTGAAGCTTTCTTT. It translates to CASSSQGAGEAFF. Supplemented by the reference TRBV7-9 and TRBJ1-1 proteins around the CDR3, the complete variable domain is DTGVSQNPRHKITKRGQNVTFRCDPISEHNRLYWYRQTLGQGPEFLTYFQNEAQLEKSRLLSDRFSAERPKGSFSTLEIQRTEQGDSAMYLCASSSQGAGEAFFGQGTRLTVV.